One and the same sample provided the 26 T cell receptor beta chains below, sequenced in a study of CD8 T cells in ankylosing spondylitis. Using its own MiXCR run on the 5' RACE reads, TCRdb lists one record per CDR3 protein. The table has over 150,000 distinct CDR3 sequences, around 13% seen once. Sequencing was performed on blood, either unsorted or a sorted T cell fraction (not recorded which). These receptors were taken from a male donor with ankylosing spondylitis or in good health (not recorded which).

The chain joins TRBV9 to TRBJ2-1, with D perhaps TRBD1 (6 bases). Germline-derived CDR1 and CDR2 are SGDLS and YYNGEE. V gave up 3 bases and J gave up 5 bases, with 21 bases separating them. The CDR3 has 17 residues. CDR3 in amino acids: CASSDSPDSREHNEQFF. CDR3 nucleotides: TGTGCCAGCAGCGATTCCCCGGACAGCAGGGAACACAATGAGCAGTTCTTC.

This clonotype was found a few times. V usage is TRBV5-6 and J usage is TRBJ2-7, with D unclear. The germline CDR1 and CDR2 sequences are SGHDT and YYEEEE. This CDR3 is built from 14 residues. The V end lost 0 bases, the J end lost 5 bases, and 12 bases lay between the germline ends. The CDR3 reads CASSLGERGDEQYF. Here the CDR3 DNA reads TGTGCCAGCAGCTTGGGGGAAAGAGGAGACGAGCAGTACTTC.

Many counts were recorded for this clonotype. The V and J genes are TRBV5-1 and TRBJ2-7; D might be TRBD1 (5 bases). Per germline, CDR1 SGHRS and CDR2 YFSETQ. V was shortened by 0 bases and J by 3 bases, with 13 bases between the two germline ends. CDR3 length: 15 residues. The DNA of the CDR3 is TGCGCCAGCAGCTTGGGGTGGGGCGAAGTCTACGAGCAGTACTTC. Translating it yields CASSLGWGEVYEQYF. Looking up the rest from reference TRBV5-1 and TRBJ2-7 gives the full variable domain: KAGVTQTPRYLIKTRGQQVTLSCSPISGHRSVSWYQQTPGQGLQFLFEYFSETQRNKGNFPGRFSGRQFSNSRSEMNVSTLELGDSALYLCASSLGWGEVYEQYFGPGTRLTVT.

Concerning this clonotype: One end of the junction is discordant with germline, which a read error may explain. The V gene is TRBV7-6, the J gene TRBJ2-5; D possibly matches TRBD1 or TRBD2 (5 bases each). Germline CDR1 SGHVS, CDR2 FNYEAQ. The CDR3 runs to 13 residues. CDR3 in DNA: TGTGCCAGCAGCTTGGGACCCCCGGCCACGAAATTCTTC. Translating it yields CASSLGPPATKFF.

In its sample, this clonotype was seen many times. The V call is TRBV27, the J call TRBJ2-6; D is undetermined. Germline CDR1 reads MNHEY; CDR2 reads SMNVEV (reference sequence). V was trimmed by 5 bases and J by 0 bases, leaving 5 bases between them. This CDR3 contains 14 residues. The CDR3 region has the DNA TGTGCCAGCAGTCTAAGCTCTGGGGCCAACGTCCTGACTTTC. Its translation is CASSLSSGANVLTF.

This clonotype was seen a few times. This sequence joins TRBV7-9 and TRBJ2-4; 10 bases fit TRBD1. The junction had 7 bases not matched to a gene; V was cut back by 4 bases and J by 7 bases. The germline V gene has CDR1 SEHNR and CDR2 FQNEAQ (reference sequence). This CDR3 contains 15 residues. The DNA of the CDR3 is TGTGCCAGCAGCTCCGGACAGGGGGGGTCGAACATTCAGTACTTC. This codes for CASSSGQGGSNIQYF. The whole variable domain, filled in from reference TRBV7-9 and TRBJ2-4, reads DTGVSQNPRHKITKRGQNVTFRCDPISEHNRLYWYRQTLGQGPEFLTYFQNEAQLEKSRLLSDRFSAERPKGSFSTLEIQRTEQGDSAMYLCASSSGQGGSNIQYFGAGTRLSVL.

This clonotype has more than one count but fewer than ten. The chain couples TRBV6-5 to TRBJ1-2; 11 positions agree with TRBD1. J gave up 7 bases and V 0 bases, and 7 bases lay outside the gene matches. This CDR3 has 16 residues. Germline values: CDR1 MNHEY, CDR2 SVGAGI. CDR3 DNA: TGTGCCAGCAGTTACTCATGGACAGGGGGCACAGTTGGCTACACCTTC. As protein: CASSYSWTGGTVGYTF.

The table lists this clonotype with a few counts. The chain combines TRBV4-1 with TRBJ1-5; a weak D match, TRBD1 (5 bases). V gave up 3 bases and J gave up 1 base, with 7 bases separating them. The CDR3 has 14 amino acids. CDR1 is MGHRA, CDR2 YSYEKL, per germline. The CDR3 DNA is TGCGCCAGCAGCCATTCAGGGAGCAATCAGCCCCAGCATTTT. It yields the protein CASSHSGSNQPQHF.

CDR3 in DNA: TGTGCCAGCAGTCCTACTCGGACAGGGATCTACGAGCAGTACTTC. The encoded protein is CASSPTRTGIYEQYF. This chain connects TRBV27 to TRBJ2-7, with TRBD1 matching 8 bases. Unmatched junction bases numbered 9, after V lost 5 bases and J lost 3 bases. This CDR3 comprises 15 residues. Looked up from germline, CDR1 is MNHEY and CDR2 is SMNVEV (reference sequence).

The V and J genes are TRBV5-6 and TRBJ2-7; TRBD2 is a possible D gene (6 bases). Trimming left V 6 bases short and J 3 bases short, with 16 bases between. Germline assignment: CDR1 SGHDT and CDR2 YYEEEE. This CDR3 has 14 amino acids. Written as DNA, the CDR3 is TGTGCCAGCACGTCGGGGGTAAAGGGCTACGAGCAGTACTTC. Its translation is CASTSGVKGYEQYF.

This clonotype was picked up many times. The J gene is TRBJ2-1, the V gene TRBV12-3 or TRBV12-4; D is ambiguous. V gave up 6 bases and J gave up 1 base, with 16 bases separating them. The CDR3 covers 16 residues. CDR3 DNA: TGTGCCAGCAGCCCCACAGAGAAGCAGTCCTACAATGAGCAGTTCTTC. It codes for CASSPTEKQSYNEQFF.

This clonotype has a handful of counts. The chain links TRBV12-3 or TRBV12-4 to TRBJ2-3; 8 nucleotides line up with TRBD2. This CDR3 has 16 residues. J gave up 0 bases and V 4 bases, and 6 bases lay outside the gene matches. CDR3 DNA sequence: TGTGCCAGCAGTTCCGTTCCGGGGGGGAGCACAGATACGCAGTATTTT. Its translation is CASSSVPGGSTDTQYF.

This chain links TRBV12-3 or TRBV12-4 with TRBJ2-1; 9 nucleotides agree with TRBD2. The CDR3 has 15 residues. V was pared by 3 bases and J by 4 bases, with 4 bases of the junction left unmatched. The CDR3: CASSFVAGGYNEQFF. The CDR3 DNA is TGTGCCAGCAGTTTTGTGGCGGGAGGGTACAATGAGCAGTTCTTC.

This clonotype was counted between two and nine times. The V gene is TRBV7-9, the J gene TRBJ2-6; a possible D gene is TRBD2 (6 bases). The CDR3 has 17 amino acids. Germline loops: CDR1 SEHNR, CDR2 FQNEAQ (reference sequence). V shed 3 bases and J shed 3 bases, with 15 bases lying between them. CDR3 in DNA: TGTGCCAGCAGCTTTATAGGCTTCGGGGGTGGGGCCAACGTCCTGACTTTC. Encoded protein: CASSFIGFGGGANVLTF.

Details on this clonotype: An end of the junction differs from the germline gene, which may be a read error. This chain uses TRBV5-6 with TRBJ2-1; D gene ambiguous. From germline, CDR1 is SGHDT and CDR2 YYEEEE. The CDR3 extends over 15 amino acids. CDR3 in DNA: TGTGCCAGCGGCTTAACGAGGACCCCCTTAAATGAGCAGTTCTTC. Protein product: CASGLTRTPLNEQFF.

This clonotype was seen more than once but under ten times. This rearrangement joins TRBV12-3 or TRBV12-4 to TRBJ2-3, with D hard to call. Trimming shortened V by 3 bases and J by 4 bases, and 8 bases separated the two germline ends. The CDR3 totals 13 residues. The DNA of the CDR3 is TGTGCCAGCAGTTTGGTGTGGGCAGATACGCAGTATTTT. Translated, it gives CASSLVWADTQYF.

The V gene is TRBV6-4, the J gene TRBJ1-5; TRBD1 might be the D (5 bases). Germline-derived CDR1 and CDR2 are MRHNA and SNTAGT. The CDR3 has 13 residues. The germline V and J ends were trimmed by 3 bases and 3 bases, with 6 bases remaining between them. The CDR3 sequence: CASSEDNNQPQHF. The CDR3 bases are TGTGCCAGCAGTGAGGACAACAATCAGCCCCAGCATTTT.

This clonotype was observed a handful of times. The V gene is TRBV5-1, the J gene TRBJ1-6; the match to TRBD1 covers 9 bases. With V trimmed by 5 bases and J by 3 bases, 0 bases remained unmatched. Germline loops: CDR1 SGHRS, CDR2 YFSETQ. The CDR3 loop spans 14 amino acids. The CDR3 region has the DNA TGCGCCAGCAGGGGACAGGGCTATAATTCACCCCTCCACTTT. It yields the protein CASRGQGYNSPLHF.

The chain recombines TRBV13 with TRBJ2-1, with 8 bases lining up with TRBD2. Germline V gene lookup returns CDR1 PRHDT and CDR2 FYEKMQ (reference sequence). V lost 0 bases, J lost 4 bases, and 14 bases stayed unmatched. The CDR3 is made up of 19 amino acids. CDR3 region: CASSLGDSKSGGSYNEQFF. The CDR3 DNA is TGTGCCAGCAGCTTAGGGGATTCGAAGAGCGGGGGCTCGTACAATGAGCAGTTCTTC.

A few counts support this clonotype. This chain joins TRBV15 and TRBJ2-1, with TRBD1 identical over 9 bases. The CDR3 spans 14 residues. Germline lookup yields CDR1 LNHNV and CDR2 YYDKDF (reference sequence). The junction had 6 bases not matched to a gene; V was cut back by 3 bases and J by 9 bases. The CDR3 is CATSRDRGTGEQFF. The CDR3 DNA reads as TGTGCCACCAGCAGGGACAGGGGCACTGGTGAGCAGTTCTTC. The whole variable domain, remainder taken from reference TRBV15 and TRBJ2-1, is DAMVIQNPRYQVTQFGKPVTLSCSQTLNHNVMYWYQQKSSQAPKLLFHYYDKDFNNEADTPDNFQSRRPNTSFCFLDIRSPGLGDTAMYLCATSRDRGTGEQFFGPGTRLTVL.

The chain uses TRBV12-3 or TRBV12-4 and TRBJ1-2; the D gene is possibly TRBD1 (6 bases). The ends were cut back, 7 bases at V and 8 bases at J, with 14 bases in the middle. This CDR3 is 12 amino acids long. CDR3 region: CASNPGAGGYTF. As DNA, the CDR3 is TGTGCCAGCAATCCAGGGGCGGGCGGCTACACCTTC.

The genes are TRBV28 and TRBJ2-1; D remains unclear. The CDR3 is 15 amino acids. The germline gives CDR1 MDHEN, CDR2 SYDVKM. V lost 3 bases and J lost 5, with 14 bases in between. The DNA of the CDR3 is TGTGCCAGCAGTTTGTCCGACTGGACCAACAATGAGCAGTTCTTC. Its protein product is CASSLSDWTNNEQFF.

This clonotype has just a few counts. V usage is TRBV25-1 and J usage is TRBJ2-5; 8 bases are a match to TRBD2. This CDR3 is 16 amino acids long. The germline V gene has CDR1 MGHDK and CDR2 SYGVNS. Trimming removed 5 bases from V and 2 bases from J; junction bases left unmatched: 10. The CDR3 region has the DNA TGTGCCAGCAGTCCCACAAGCACTAGCGGACAAGAGACCCAGTACTTC. Its translation is CASSPTSTSGQETQYF.

This clonotype has a handful of counts. One junction end disagrees with the germline gene, perhaps due to a read error. The rearrangement links TRBV11-2 to TRBJ2-5, with 15 bases aligning to TRBD2. There are 13 residues in the CDR3. The V gene's germline CDR1 is SGHAT and CDR2 FQNNGV. The CDR3 loop reads CASVGLAGGRSDF. As DNA, the CDR3 is TGTGCCAGCGTTGGACTAGCGGGGGGGCGATCGGACTTC.

This clonotype showed up just a few times. The V and J genes are TRBV12-3 or TRBV12-4 and TRBJ2-3; no firm D call. Deletions cut 1 base from V and 4 bases from J, with 15 bases between. CDR3 size: 16 residues. The CDR3 nucleotides read TGTGCCAGCAGTTTAGTCCTTTCCTTGGGCCCAGATACGCAGTATTTT. Its translation is CASSLVLSLGPDTQYF.

There are many counts of this clonotype. The V and J genes are TRBV12-3 or TRBV12-4 and TRBJ1-1; no reliable D call. V was trimmed by 0 bases and J by 4 bases, leaving 6 bases between them. This CDR3 has 13 amino acids. CDR3: CASSLATLTEAFF. The CDR3 DNA reads as TGTGCCAGCAGTTTAGCGACACTCACTGAAGCTTTCTTT.